This T cell receptor beta chain came from a study of shared clonotypes between healthy human individuals. Assay used: immunoSEQ multiplex PCR; TCRdb lists only in-frame clones, some missing. The table records about 590,000 clones, around 95% of them present only once. Naive CD8 cells, CD45RO-negative and positively selected for CCR7, excluded terminally differentiated effector memory CD45RA+ cells. Germline V CDR1 and CDR2: MGHRA, YSYEKL. The CDR3 is 19 amino acids. The V end was cut by 3 bases, the J end by 0 bases, with 18 bases between. The sequenced sample was naive CD8+ T cells sorted from blood. This rearrangement joins TRBV4-1 to TRBJ2-6; D is possibly TRBD1 (6 bases). The clonotype originates from a woman aged 25 to 39 in good health. DNA of the CDR3: TGCGCCAGCAGCCACCCTAGACAGGTTTTAAGCTCTGGGGCCAACGTCCTGACTTTC. Translation gives CASSHPRQVLSSGANVLTF.